This T cell receptor (beta chain) was identified in a study of human T cells and chemical hapten exposure. Study-level findings and limits: Counts of TCRs above 1 in 1000 frequency stayed unchanged with DPC sensitization.

Time point noted: pre-sensitization, week 0. Treatment denoted: therapeutic diphenylcyclopropenone sensitization with weekly scalp DPC. This clonotype has at least ten counts. Its cognate antigen is unknown. Individual cDNA molecules in this library carried unique molecular identifiers. A single record per CDR3 protein comes from TCRdb applying MiXCR to the RACE reads. Of around 300,000 distinct CDR3 sequences listed, roughly 6% were seen once; the top ten hold 7% to 10%. Per the germline V gene, CDR1 is LNHDA and CDR2 is SQIVND (reference sequence). There are 16 residues in the CDR3. Germline trimming cut 6 bases from V and 0 bases from J; bases unmatched to any gene: 5.

The sample here was whole blood, taken in connection with sensitization to the hapten diphenylcyclopropenone (DPC). The sequence derives from a woman between 18 and 29 years old with alopecia areata. Some clones in this sample may be carry-over from other donors' samples. The chain has TRBV19 and TRBJ1-6; 7 bases match TRBD1. In nucleotides, the CDR3 is TGTGCCAGTAGCGACAGGGTACGCTCCTATAATTCACCCCTCCACTTT. It encodes CASSDRVRSYNSPLHF.